This entry lists 32 T cell receptor beta chains sequenced from one sample in a study of blood T cell repertoires in COVID-19. Using immunoSEQ multiplex PCR, the repertoire was profiled, and TCRdb retains in-frame clones only, with some absent. The table lists a few hundred thousand clones, more than 70% of them singletons. The sample consisted of peripheral blood. All receptors come from a man aged 80 or over with acute or convalescent COVID-19.

The chain joins TRBV4-3 to TRBJ2-2; D is uncertain. The CDR3 totals 18 residues. Trimming stripped 1 base from V and 0 bases from J, with 15 bases between. Germline values: CDR1 LGHNA, CDR2 YSLEER. CDR3 in amino acids: CASSQALGWSANTGELFF. The CDR3 region has the DNA TGCGCCAGCAGCCAAGCGCTCGGGTGGAGCGCGAACACCGGGGAGCTGTTTTTT.

This sequence joins TRBV5-6 and TRBJ1-2; D is perhaps TRBD1 (5 bases). Germline loops: CDR1 SGHDT, CDR2 YYEEEE. The CDR3 totals 14 residues. Trimming left V 5 bases short and J 4 bases short, with 15 bases between. CDR3 DNA sequence: TGTGCCAGCAGTCCAAATGGAGGGGCCTATGGCTACACCTTC. Translated: CASSPNGGAYGYTF.

The genes are TRBV11-2 and TRBJ2-7; 9 nucleotides agree with TRBD2. J lost 6 bases, V lost 5 bases, and 5 bases had no gene match. The CDR3 runs 13 residues. Per germline, CDR1 SGHAT and CDR2 FQNNGV. For the CDR3, the DNA is TGTGCCAGCAGCCTAGGGACTAGCTCCGAGCAGTACTTC. Its protein is CASSLGTSSEQYF.

The V call is TRBV6-5, the J call TRBJ1-1; D remains unclear. This CDR3 spans 13 amino acids. Trimming left V 7 bases short and J 0 bases short, with 9 bases between. The germline CDR1 and CDR2 sequences are MNHEY and SVGAGI. The CDR3 DNA reads TGTGCCAGCAACGGAGACCTGAACACTGAAGCTTTCTTT. It yields the protein CASNGDLNTEAFF.

V usage is TRBV19 and J usage is TRBJ2-5; 10 bases are shared with TRBD1. V gave up 5 bases and J gave up 6 bases; unmatched junction bases: 9. The germline CDR1 and CDR2 sequences are LNHDA and SQIVND (reference sequence). The CDR3 totals 15 residues. This CDR3 reads CASSPGTGVGKTQYF. CDR3 in DNA: TGTGCCAGTAGTCCCGGGACAGGGGTAGGAAAGACCCAGTACTTC.

V gene TRBV18 combines with J gene TRBJ2-7; no firm D call. Germline V lookup: CDR1 KGHSH, CDR2 LQKENI. This CDR3 is built from 11 residues. The V gene lost 5 bases and the J gene lost 3 bases, with 5 bases spanning the gap. CDR3 nucleotide sequence: TGTGCCAGCTCAGCTATCTACGAGCAGTACTTC. Translating gives CASSAIYEQYF.

The chain uses TRBV25-1 and TRBJ2-5; tentative D call: TRBD2 (5 bases). CDR3 length: 13 residues. V lost 7 bases, J lost 4 bases, and 13 bases lay in between. Germline V gene data show CDR1 as MGHDK and CDR2 as SYGVNS. The CDR3 sequence is CASTERRGETQYF. The CDR3 nucleotides read TGTGCCAGCACCGAACGCCGGGGAGAGACCCAGTACTTC.

The rearrangement uses TRBV28 and TRBJ1-4; 7 positions agree with TRBD1. V trimming: 5 bases; J trimming: 5 bases; junction bases outside the gene matches: 5. Germline values: CDR1 MDHEN, CDR2 SYDVKM. The CDR3 sequence is 14 residues long. The CDR3 protein is CASSTDRENEKLFF. CDR3 DNA: TGTGCCAGCAGTACAGACAGGGAGAATGAAAAACTGTTTTTT. The whole variable domain, remainder taken from reference TRBV28 and TRBJ1-4, is DVKVTQSSRYLVKRTGEKVFLECVQDMDHENMFWYRQDPGLGLRLIYFSYDVKMKEKGDIPEGYSVSREKKERFSLILESASTNQTSMYLCASSTDRENEKLFFGSGTQLSVL.

The V gene is TRBV18, the J gene TRBJ2-6; D not resolved. V lost 5 bases, J lost 4 bases, and 12 bases lay in between. Per germline, CDR1 KGHSH and CDR2 LQKENI. The CDR3 loop spans 15 amino acids. In nucleotides, the CDR3 is TGTGCCAGCTCATCGATGGCAATAGGGGCCAACGTCCTGACTTTC. Protein sequence: CASSSMAIGANVLTF.

The rearrangement uses TRBV7-9 and TRBJ2-5; TRBD2 might be the D (6 bases). V was pared by 0 bases and J by 4 bases, with 6 bases between. Per the germline V gene, CDR1 is SEHNR and CDR2 is FQNEAQ (reference sequence). This CDR3 region has 13 residues. This chain's CDR3 is CASSLAGLETQYF. The CDR3 nucleotides read TGTGCCAGCAGCTTAGCGGGACTAGAGACCCAGTACTTC.

This clone has a single count. This chain joins TRBV28 and TRBJ1-2, with TRBD1 matching 9 bases. Germline values: CDR1 MDHEN, CDR2 SYDVKM. The CDR3 is 16 amino acids. V shed 4 bases, J shed 4 bases, and the junction held 10 bases outside the gene matches. This CDR3 is CASSSGQGLQGYGYTF. For the CDR3, the DNA is TGTGCCAGCAGTTCGGGACAGGGATTACAAGGCTATGGCTACACCTTC.

The CDR3 sequence: CASSLNREQGYTF. Here the CDR3 DNA reads TGTGCCAGCAGTCTAAACAGGGAGCAGGGCTACACCTTC. The chain joins TRBV28 to TRBJ1-2; TRBD1 might be the D (6 bases). Deletions cut 5 bases from V and 8 bases from J, with 15 bases between. The CDR3 length is 13 residues. Germline V gene sequence: CDR1 MDHEN, CDR2 SYDVKM.

This clone was observed a handful of times. J is TRBJ1-1 and V is TRBV3-1 (or the pseudogene TRBV3-2), with D maybe TRBD1 (6 bases). Germline CDR1 LGHDT, CDR2 YNNKEL (reference sequence). This CDR3 is built from 15 residues. Trimming shortened V by 6 bases and J by 0 bases, and 14 bases separated the two germline ends. CDR3 residues: CASRTAQGLNTEAFF. The CDR3 DNA reads TGTGCCAGCAGAACCGCGCAGGGGCTGAACACTGAAGCTTTCTTT.

This chain joins TRBV18 and TRBJ2-7, with TRBD1 matching 12 bases. This CDR3 is 15 amino acids long. With V trimmed by 5 bases and J by 2 bases, 4 bases remained unmatched. Germline CDR1 reads KGHSH; CDR2 reads LQKENI. The CDR3 sequence: CASSGDRGQTYEQYF. The CDR3 DNA sequence: TGTGCCAGCTCAGGGGACAGGGGGCAGACCTACGAGCAGTACTTC.

J is TRBJ2-1 and V is TRBV18, with 12 bases lining up with TRBD2. V was pared by 3 bases and J by 7 bases, with 10 bases of the junction left unmatched. The CDR3 runs 17 residues. Per germline, CDR1 KGHSH and CDR2 LQKENI. The chain's CDR3 is CASSPPSSGRAKNEQFF. The CDR3 DNA is TGTGCCAGCTCACCCCCCTCTAGCGGGAGGGCCAAAAATGAGCAGTTCTTC.

Of note for this clone: The junction shows a germline mismatch at one end, possibly a read error. The rearrangement uses TRBV19 and TRBJ2-1; 8 bases map to TRBD1. Looked up from germline, CDR1 is LNHDA and CDR2 is SQIVND (reference sequence). This CDR3 has 11 amino acids. CDR3 nucleotide sequence: TGTGCCAGTAGTGCAGGGACAGGAAATCTCTTC. It yields the protein CASSAGTGNLF.

V is TRBV6-5 and J is TRBJ1-5; D call uncertain. Between the trimmed V and J ends, which lost 5 bases and 3 bases, there was a span of 11 bases. CDR1 and CDR2 (germline): MNHEY, SVGAGI. The CDR3 totals 14 residues. CDR3 sequence (DNA): TGTGCCAGCAGTAAGCAGAGGGACAATCAGCCCCAGCATTTT. Amino acids: CASSKQRDNQPQHF.

This clone was picked up a small number of times. The chain recombines TRBV11-2 with TRBJ2-7; D may be TRBD1 (6 bases). The CDR3 has 16 residues. CDR1 and CDR2 from the germline V gene are SGHAT and FQNNGV. With 3 bases removed from V and 3 bases from J, the gap between germline ends came to 18 bases. The CDR3 reads CASSLRGRDTIYEQYF. The CDR3 coding sequence is TGTGCCAGCAGCTTGAGGGGCCGGGACACTATCTACGAGCAGTACTTC.

The chain recombines TRBV7-8 with TRBJ1-2; D possibly corresponds to TRBD1 (5 bases). CDR3 length: 12 residues. The V end was cut by 5 bases, the J end by 7 bases, with 11 bases between. CDR1 is SGHVS and CDR2 is FQNEAQ in the germline V gene. This CDR3 reads CASSQGVRGYTF. The CDR3 coding sequence is TGTGCCAGCAGCCAGGGAGTGCGTGGCTACACCTTC.

In this sample, this clone turned up once. The chain employs TRBV6-5 and TRBJ1-1, with D possibly being TRBD1 (5 bases). Trimming removed 7 bases at V and 1 base at J, with 16 bases between. The CDR3 loop spans 15 amino acids. The germline V gene has CDR1 MNHEY and CDR2 SVGAGI. The DNA of the CDR3 is TGTGCCAGCACCCCCCCTGGAGGGGCGAACACTGAAGCTTTCTTT. It translates to CASTPPGGANTEAFF.

The gene calls are TRBV18 and TRBJ2-2, with D perhaps matching TRBD1 (6 bases). This CDR3 has 16 residues. V was trimmed by 0 bases and J by 1 base, leaving 9 bases between them. Germline V gene data show CDR1 as KGHSH and CDR2 as LQKENI. CDR3: CASSPPGTRNTGELFF. The CDR3 DNA reads as TGTGCCAGCTCACCACCGGGGACAAGGAACACCGGGGAGCTGTTTTTT.

This clone showed up just a few times. The chain recombines TRBV24-1 with TRBJ2-4; 8 nucleotides match TRBD1. This CDR3 is 14 amino acids long. Germline V lookup: CDR1 KGHDR, CDR2 SFDVKD. V lost 9 bases, J lost 7 bases, and 10 bases stayed unmatched. CDR3: CATAEDREPNIQYF. In DNA form, the CDR3 reads TGTGCCACCGCCGAGGACAGGGAGCCCAACATTCAGTACTTC.

V and J are TRBV19 and TRBJ1-6, with D possibly matching TRBD1 (5 bases). CDR3 length equals 14 residues. Per germline, CDR1 LNHDA and CDR2 SQIVND (reference sequence). Trimming removed 1 base from V and 9 bases from J, with 10 bases in between. The CDR3, as DNA: TGTGCCAGTAGTATAGTAGGGGTGGGTTCACCCCTCCACTTT. Its protein product is CASSIVGVGSPLHF.

In this sample, this clone turned up once. V usage is TRBV7-9 and J usage is TRBJ2-3; D is possibly TRBD1 (5 bases). Germline assignment: CDR1 SEHNR and CDR2 FQNEAQ (reference sequence). The V gene lost 8 bases and the J gene lost 3 bases, with 12 bases spanning the gap. CDR3 length: 13 residues. The DNA of the CDR3 is TGTGCCAGCCGTGTCCAGGGAACAGATACGCAGTATTTT. Translated: CASRVQGTDTQYF.

The chain employs TRBV15 and TRBJ1-2; D gene uncertain. The CDR3 sequence is 12 residues long. CDR1 and CDR2 from the germline V gene are LNHNV and YYDKDF (reference sequence). V was cut by 0 bases and J by 8 bases, with 7 bases left in between. The CDR3 DNA sequence: TGTGCCACCAGCAGAGACGGTTCAGGCTACACCTTC. Translating it yields CATSRDGSGYTF.

V usage is TRBV5-6 and J usage is TRBJ1-3; D gene ambiguous. The ends were cut back, 0 bases at V and 0 bases at J, with 4 bases in the middle. The CDR3 has 14 residues. CDR1 and CDR2 (germline): SGHDT, YYEEEE. Here the CDR3 reads CASSLGGSGNTIYF. The CDR3 coding sequence is TGTGCCAGCAGCTTGGGCGGCTCTGGAAACACCATATATTTT.

V usage is TRBV11-2 and J usage is TRBJ2-7, with D possibly matching TRBD2 (6 bases). Germline loops: CDR1 SGHAT, CDR2 FQNNGV. Trimming cost V 1 base and J 2 bases, with 12 bases left between them. This CDR3 comprises 15 residues. CDR3 loop: CASSLGPTGAYEQYF. CDR3 sequence (DNA): TGTGCCAGCAGCTTAGGTCCAACGGGGGCCTACGAGCAGTACTTC.

The J gene is TRBJ1-6, the V gene TRBV11-2; D gene uncertain. V was trimmed by 1 base and J by 4 bases, leaving 5 bases between them. In germline, CDR1 is SGHAT, CDR2 FQNNGV. The CDR3 runs 14 residues. The chain's CDR3 is CASSLASYNSPLHF. Written as DNA, the CDR3 is TGTGCCAGCAGCTTAGCCAGTTATAATTCACCCCTCCACTTT.

The chain couples TRBV2 to TRBJ1-6, with D possibly being TRBD1 (6 bases). Germline CDR1 reads SNHLY; CDR2 reads FYNNEI. Trimming took off 9 bases at V and 0 bases at J, with 15 bases between the two ends. CDR3 size: 16 residues. This CDR3 reads CASTSRGSSYNSPLHF. CDR3 bases: TGTGCCAGTACTTCGAGGGGGAGCTCCTATAATTCACCCCTCCACTTT.

The rearrangement links TRBV10-1 to TRBJ1-4; D might be TRBD1 (6 bases). The CDR3 runs 16 residues. The V and J ends lost 4 bases and 1 base respectively, with 13 bases between them. CDR1 and CDR2 (germline): WNHNN, SYGVQD (reference sequence). The chain's CDR3 is CASSVGQQGTNEKLFF. In DNA form, the CDR3 reads TGCGCCAGCAGTGTCGGACAGCAAGGAACTAATGAAAAACTGTTTTTT.

The chain recombines TRBV6-5 with TRBJ1-5; no clear D. With 8 bases removed from V and 5 bases from J, the gap between germline ends came to 13 bases. CDR3 size: 13 residues. The germline gives CDR1 MNHEY, CDR2 SVGAGI. The CDR3 region has the DNA TGTGCCAGCCATCGGGAACGGGATCAGCCCCAGCATTTT. Translation gives CASHRERDQPQHF.

The gene calls are TRBV24-1 and TRBJ2-2, with 7 nucleotides matching TRBD1. The CDR3 sequence is 18 residues long. Germline-derived CDR1 and CDR2 are KGHDR and SFDVKD. With 3 bases clipped from V and 6 bases from J, the junction kept 15 bases outside the gene matches. The CDR3 here is CATSDPGTVLEGPGELFF. DNA of the CDR3: TGTGCCACCAGTGATCCGGGGACAGTCCTAGAAGGGCCCGGGGAGCTGTTTTTT.